This TCR beta chain originates from a study of control samples from healthy donors and cancer patients. Trimming removed 8 bases from V and 8 bases from J, with 13 bases in between. Germline assignment: CDR1 ENHRY and CDR2 SYGVKD. The CDR3 totals 13 residues. TCRdb's copy holds only in-frame clones and misses some; the assay was immunoSEQ multiplex PCR. The sample has 150,000 to 200,000 clones; over 80% are singletons. The TCR originated in a man aged 18 to 35 in good health. The chain combines TRBV10-3 with TRBJ1-6; D is unresolved. The sample comprised blood. Here the CDR3 DNA reads TGTGCCATCGCTGGGCCGCCGGATTCACCCCTCCACTTT. This translates into CAIAGPPDSPLHF.